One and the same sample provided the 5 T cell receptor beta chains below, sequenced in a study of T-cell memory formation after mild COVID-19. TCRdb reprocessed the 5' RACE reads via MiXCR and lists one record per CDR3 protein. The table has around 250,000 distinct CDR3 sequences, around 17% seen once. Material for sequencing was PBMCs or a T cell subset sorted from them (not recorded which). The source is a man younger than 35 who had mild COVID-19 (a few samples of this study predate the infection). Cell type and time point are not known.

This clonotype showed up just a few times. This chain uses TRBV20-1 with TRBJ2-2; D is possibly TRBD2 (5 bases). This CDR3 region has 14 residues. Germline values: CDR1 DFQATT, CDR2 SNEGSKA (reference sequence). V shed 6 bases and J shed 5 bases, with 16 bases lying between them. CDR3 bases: TGCAGTGCCACCGGGATCGTGGATACCGGGGAGCTGTTTTTT. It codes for CSATGIVDTGELFF.

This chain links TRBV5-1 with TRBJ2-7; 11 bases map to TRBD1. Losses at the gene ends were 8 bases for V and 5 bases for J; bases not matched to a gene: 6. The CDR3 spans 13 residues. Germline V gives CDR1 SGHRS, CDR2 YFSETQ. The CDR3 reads CASMGQGVDEQYF. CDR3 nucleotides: TGCGCCAGTATGGGACAGGGGGTCGACGAGCAGTACTTC. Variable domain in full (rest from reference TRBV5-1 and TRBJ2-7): KAGVTQTPRYLIKTRGQQVTLSCSPISGHRSVSWYQQTPGQGLQFLFEYFSETQRNKGNFPGRFSGRQFSNSRSEMNVSTLELGDSALYLCASMGQGVDEQYFGPGTRLTVT.

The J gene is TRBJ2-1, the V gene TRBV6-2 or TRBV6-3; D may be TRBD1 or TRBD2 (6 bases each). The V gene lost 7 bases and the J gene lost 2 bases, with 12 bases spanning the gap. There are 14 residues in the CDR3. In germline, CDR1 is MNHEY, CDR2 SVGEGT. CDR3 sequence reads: CASKVGGTYNEQFF. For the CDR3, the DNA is TGTGCCAGCAAAGTGGGGGGCACCTACAATGAGCAGTTCTTC.

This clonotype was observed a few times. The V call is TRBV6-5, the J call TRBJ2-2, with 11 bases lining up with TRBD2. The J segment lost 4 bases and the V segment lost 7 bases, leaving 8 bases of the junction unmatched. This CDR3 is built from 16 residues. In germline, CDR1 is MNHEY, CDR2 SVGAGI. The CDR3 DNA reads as TGTGCCAGCACCTACGGTACTAGCGGGAGCACCGGGGAGCTGTTTTTT. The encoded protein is CASTYGTSGSTGELFF.

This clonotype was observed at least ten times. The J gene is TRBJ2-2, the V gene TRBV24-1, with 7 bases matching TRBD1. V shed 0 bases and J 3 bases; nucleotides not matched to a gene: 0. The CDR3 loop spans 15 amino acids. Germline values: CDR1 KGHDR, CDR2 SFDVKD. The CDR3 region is CATSDLDRDTGELFF. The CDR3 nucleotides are TGTGCCACCAGTGATTTGGACAGGGACACCGGGGAGCTGTTTTTT.